Below, 8 T cell receptor beta chains from the same sample are listed, as sequenced in a study of shared clonotypes between healthy human individuals. Sequencing used immunoSEQ multiplex PCR; TCRdb keeps in-frame clones, though not all of them. Counted here are some 630,000 clones, 60% to 80% occurring once; the ten biggest clones make up approximately 1.8%. Material for sequencing was memory CD4+ T cells sorted from blood. Subset indicated: CD45RA-negative fraction. The receptors come from a woman in her 30s in good health.

This clone was picked up many times. The chain recombines TRBV6-5 with TRBJ2-1, with 10 bases aligning to TRBD2. CDR1 and CDR2 from the germline V gene are MNHEY and SVGAGI. CDR3 length equals 15 residues. Unmatched junction bases numbered 7, after V lost 5 bases and J lost 6 bases. Here the CDR3 DNA reads TGTGCCAGCAGTAGTCCGGGGACTAGCGTCAATGAGCAGTTCTTC. This encodes CASSSPGTSVNEQFF.

The rearrangement links TRBV6-1 to TRBJ2-3; TRBD2 matches 7 bases. Germline V CDR1 and CDR2: MNHNS, SASEGT. The CDR3 loop spans 15 amino acids. Losses at the gene ends were 7 bases for V and 0 bases for J; bases not matched to a gene: 7. Here the CDR3 DNA reads TGTGCCAGCACTACGATGACTAGCAGCACAGATACGCAGTATTTT. Protein: CASTTMTSSTDTQYF.

Turning to this clone: A junction boundary mismatches the germline segment, possibly from a read error. The chain has TRBV19 and TRBJ2-7; 7 bases are shared with TRBD2. Germline-derived CDR1 and CDR2 are LNHDA and SQIVND (reference sequence). This CDR3 contains 14 residues. The DNA for the CDR3 is TGTGCCAGTAGTATACGTGAGCGGGATTACGGGCAGTACTTC. Translation: CASSIRERDYGQYF.

The rearrangement uses TRBV7-9 and TRBJ2-7; TRBD1 aligns across 9 bases. J gave up 3 bases and V 2 bases, and 2 bases lay outside the gene matches. Germline V lookup: CDR1 SEHNR, CDR2 FQNEAQ (reference sequence). The CDR3 totals 14 residues. This CDR3 reads CASSLPGQGYEQYF. CDR3 coding DNA: TGTGCCAGCAGCTTACCGGGACAGGGCTACGAGCAGTACTTC.

This clone has only a few counts. This chain links TRBV7-8 with TRBJ1-5; D perhaps matches TRBD1 (5 bases). The CDR3 is made up of 15 amino acids. The V end lost 3 bases, the J end lost 2 bases, and 11 bases lay between the germline ends. The germline V gene has CDR1 SGHVS and CDR2 FQNEAQ. In nucleotides, the CDR3 is TGTGCCAGCAGCTTCAGGGAAGATGGCAATCAGCCCCAGCATTTT. It encodes CASSFREDGNQPQHF.

This chain uses TRBV27 with TRBJ1-1; a weak D match, TRBD1 (5 bases). The CDR3 contains 16 residues. The V end was cut by 2 bases, the J end by 3 bases, with 16 bases between. CDR1 is MNHEY, CDR2 SMNVEV, per germline (reference sequence). The chain's CDR3 is CASSLATARVDTEAFF. CDR3 sequence (DNA): TGTGCCAGCAGTTTAGCGACAGCAAGGGTCGACACTGAAGCTTTCTTT.

The V call is TRBV7-9, the J call TRBJ1-2; D is unresolved. The germline gives CDR1 SEHNR, CDR2 FQNEAQ (reference sequence). The CDR3 is 12 residues long. The V end lost 3 bases, the J end lost 3 bases, and 5 bases lay between the germline ends. CDR3 sequence: CASSFLDYGYTF. The CDR3 DNA reads TGTGCCAGCAGCTTCCTTGACTATGGCTACACCTTC.

This clone was detected a few times. The J gene is TRBJ2-5, the V gene TRBV30; D unclear. Trimming left V 2 bases short and J 5 bases short, with 9 bases between. The germline V gene encodes CDR1 GTSNPN and CDR2 SVGIG (reference sequence). This CDR3 region has 12 residues. CDR3 protein: CAWSQRHETQYF. The CDR3 bases are TGTGCCTGGAGTCAAAGACATGAGACCCAGTACTTC.